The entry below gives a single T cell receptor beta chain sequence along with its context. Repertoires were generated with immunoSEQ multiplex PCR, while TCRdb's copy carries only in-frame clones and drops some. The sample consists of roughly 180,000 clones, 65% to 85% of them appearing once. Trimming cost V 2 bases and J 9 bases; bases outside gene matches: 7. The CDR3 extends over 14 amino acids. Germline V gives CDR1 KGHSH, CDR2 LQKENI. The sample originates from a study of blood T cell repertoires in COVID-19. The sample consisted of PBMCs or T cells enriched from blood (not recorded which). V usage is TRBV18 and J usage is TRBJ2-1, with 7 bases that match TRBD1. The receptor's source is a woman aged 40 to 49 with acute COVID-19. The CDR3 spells CASSPSTGKSEQFF. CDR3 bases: TGTGCCAGCTCACCATCGACAGGGAAGTCTGAGCAGTTCTTC.